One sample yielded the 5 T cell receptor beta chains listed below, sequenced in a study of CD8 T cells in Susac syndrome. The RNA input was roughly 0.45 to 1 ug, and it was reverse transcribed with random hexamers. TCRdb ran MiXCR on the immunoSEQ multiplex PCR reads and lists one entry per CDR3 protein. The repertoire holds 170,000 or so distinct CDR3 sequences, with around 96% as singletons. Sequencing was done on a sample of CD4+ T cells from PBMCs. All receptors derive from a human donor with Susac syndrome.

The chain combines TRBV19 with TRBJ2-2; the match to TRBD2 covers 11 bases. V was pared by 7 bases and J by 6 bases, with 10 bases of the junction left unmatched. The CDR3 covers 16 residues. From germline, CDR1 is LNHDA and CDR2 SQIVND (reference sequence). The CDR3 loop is CASNQLTGLAAGELFF. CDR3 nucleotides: TGTGCCAGTAACCAGCTTACGGGACTAGCGGCCGGGGAGCTGTTTTTT.

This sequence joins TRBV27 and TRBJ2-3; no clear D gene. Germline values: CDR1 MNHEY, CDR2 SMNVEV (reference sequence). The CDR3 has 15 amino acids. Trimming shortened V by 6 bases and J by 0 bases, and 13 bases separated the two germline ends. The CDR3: CASSRSVSSTDTQYF. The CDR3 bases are TGTGCCAGCAGCCGGTCCGTGAGCAGCACAGATACGCAGTATTTT.

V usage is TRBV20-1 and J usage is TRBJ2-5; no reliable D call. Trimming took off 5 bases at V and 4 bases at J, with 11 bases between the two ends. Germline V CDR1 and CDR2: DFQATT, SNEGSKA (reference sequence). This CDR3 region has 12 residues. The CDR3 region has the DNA TGCAGTGCTGGCCTATTATCAGAGACCCAGTACTTC. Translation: CSAGLLSETQYF.

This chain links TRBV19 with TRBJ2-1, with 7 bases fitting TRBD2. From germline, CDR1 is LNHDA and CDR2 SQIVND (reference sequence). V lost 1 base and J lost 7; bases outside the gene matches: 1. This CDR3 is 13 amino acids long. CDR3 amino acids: CASSIGRGNEQFF. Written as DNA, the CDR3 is TGTGCCAGTAGTATAGGGCGGGGGAATGAGCAGTTCTTC.

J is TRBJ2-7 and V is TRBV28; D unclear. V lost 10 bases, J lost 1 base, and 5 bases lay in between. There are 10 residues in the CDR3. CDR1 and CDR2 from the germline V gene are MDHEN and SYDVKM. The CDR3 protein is CATGSYEQYF. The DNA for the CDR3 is TGTGCCACCGGTTCCTACGAGCAGTACTTC.